The T cell receptor beta chain described here comes from a study of early T cells in non-severe SARS-CoV-2 infection. Looking at the study overall: With bulk RNA from unsorted whole blood as input, sequencing yielded unpaired chains.

V gave up 5 bases and J gave up 2 bases; unmatched junction bases: 8. The CDR3 spans 15 residues. Germline V gene sequence: CDR1 SGHRS, CDR2 YFSETQ. TCRdb reprocessed the 5' RACE reads via MiXCR and lists one record per CDR3 protein. The repertoire holds tens of thousands of distinct CDR3 sequences, about 3.9% seen once, with approximately 11% in the top ten. This clonotype has ten or more counts. No antigen is known for it. Findings and caveats of the study: Reliance on VDJdb matching favored anti-spike CD8 responses; private and CD4 specificities were missed.

The sample consisted of whole blood. This sequence was found in an adult who was a healthcare worker with PCR-confirmed SARS-CoV-2 infection or an uninfected control (not recorded which). The chain recombines TRBV5-1 with TRBJ2-5; 8 nucleotides align to TRBD2. CDR3 residues: CASSEVAGTQETQYF. The CDR3, as DNA: TGCGCCAGCAGTGAGGTAGCGGGGACACAAGAGACCCAGTACTTC.